This T cell receptor (beta chain) originates from a study of blood T cell repertoires in COVID-19. As for the study in general: Donors in the United States, Italy and Spain gave samples during acute or convalescent COVID-19.

Authors' methods: Amplified reference gene primers provided the basis for estimating nucleated cell counts. Here immunoSEQ multiplex PCR was the method, and the copy in TCRdb shows in-frame clones only, minus some. V and J calls plus clone size are reproduced from that table; the DNA served to infer D and trimming. The sample contains under 250,000 clones, about four fifths of which appear only once. The CDR3 is made up of 14 amino acids. The V end was cut by 3 bases, the J end by 8 bases, with 16 bases between. Germline values: CDR1 MDHEN, CDR2 SYDVKM. The V and J genes are TRBV28 and TRBJ1-2, with a weak D call TRBD1 (6 bases). This receptor was obtained from a man older than 75 with acute or convalescent COVID-19. Specimen: peripheral blood. CDR3 coding DNA: TGTGCCAGCAGTTTCTTTTACAGGGATCGCGGCTACACCTTC. It encodes CASSFFYRDRGYTF.